The 6 T cell receptor beta chains presented below share a single source sample, sequenced in a study of CD8+ T cells in alopecia areata. RNA, once extracted, was reverse transcribed into cDNA for use as the sequencing template. Libraries were prepared by immunoSEQ multiplex PCR; TCRdb keeps only in-frame clonotypes and omits some of them. The profile shows more than 150,000 clones, under 60% of them singletons. The specimen was CD8+ T cells sorted from blood, collected at week 0. All receptors come from a human donor with alopecia areata.

The rearrangement uses TRBV7-8 and TRBJ2-3; 9 bases are a match to TRBD1. Germline CDR1 reads SGHVS; CDR2 reads FQNEAQ. The length of the CDR3 is 16 residues. V was pared by 4 bases and J by 5 bases, with 10 bases of the junction left unmatched. The CDR3 spells CASSSRTGEGLDTQYF. The CDR3 bases are TGTGCCAGCAGCTCGAGGACAGGGGAGGGGCTAGATACGCAGTATTTT. Looking up the rest from reference TRBV7-8 and TRBJ2-3 gives the full variable domain: GAGVSQSPRYKVAKRGQDVALRCDPISGHVSLFWYQQALGQGPEFLTYFQNEAQLDKSGLPSDRFFAERPEGSVSTLKIQRTQQEDSAVYLCASSSRTGEGLDTQYFGPGTRLTVL.

The rearrangement joins TRBV9 to TRBJ2-1; D might be TRBD2 (6 bases). V shed 4 bases and J shed 5 bases, with 19 bases lying between them. CDR3 size: 16 residues. Germline loops: CDR1 SGDLS, CDR2 YYNGEE. Here the CDR3 DNA reads TGTGCCAGCAGCACAAACCGGGACTTCGATAACAATGAGCAGTTCTTC. It is translated as CASSTNRDFDNNEQFF.

This clone was seen only a few times. V is TRBV5-6 and J is TRBJ2-7, with D unclear. From germline, CDR1 is SGHDT and CDR2 YYEEEE. V was shortened by 0 bases and J by 5 bases, with 9 bases between the two germline ends. CDR3 length: 13 amino acids. CDR3 sequence reads: CASSLGGFDEQYF. CDR3 sequence (DNA): TGTGCCAGCAGCTTGGGGGGTTTCGACGAGCAGTACTTC.

This sequence joins TRBV5-6 and TRBJ2-3; the D is unclear. There are 15 residues in the CDR3. Trimming removed 3 bases at V and 4 bases at J, with 15 bases between. Germline CDR1 and CDR2: SGHDT and YYEEEE. The DNA for the CDR3 is TGTGCCAGCAGCTCCGCTTTGGGTGGCGCAGATACGCAGTATTTT. Encoded protein: CASSSALGGADTQYF.

There are a few counts of this clone. The sample carries other DNA sequences with the same CDR3. The V and J genes are TRBV29-1 and TRBJ2-7; D perhaps matches TRBD1 (6 bases). The CDR3 has 12 amino acids. Germline V CDR1 and CDR2: SQVTM, ANQGSEA. Trimming removed 3 bases from V and 3 bases from J, with 9 bases in between. The CDR3 DNA is TGCAGCGTTGAGGGGGCTGACTACGAGCAGTACTTC. Translated, it gives CSVEGADYEQYF.

The genes are TRBV28 and TRBJ2-6; 10 bases are a match to TRBD1. Germline V gives CDR1 MDHEN, CDR2 SYDVKM. After removal of 4 bases from V and 0 bases from J, the junction contained 6 bases not matched to a gene. CDR3 length equals 18 residues. CDR3 amino acids: CASSSPGQGLSGANVLTF. The CDR3 DNA follows: TGTGCCAGCAGTTCACCGGGACAGGGGCTCTCTGGGGCCAACGTCCTGACTTTC.